The T cell receptor (beta chain) under discussion was sequenced for a study of cytomegalovirus exposure and HLA in healthy donors. This CDR3 is 14 amino acids long. Trimming stripped 1 base from V and 4 bases from J, with 14 bases between. Germline CDR1 and CDR2: SQVTM and ANQGSEA. The PCR made use of 60 Vbeta and 13 Jbeta primers. Repertoires were generated with immunoSEQ multiplex PCR, while TCRdb's copy carries only in-frame clones and drops some. This table holds roughly 82,000 clones. The TCR sequence derives from a woman in her sixties or seventies in good health and CMV-seronegative. The sequenced material came from PBMCs. This chain links TRBV29-1 with TRBJ2-7, with D perhaps matching TRBD2 (5 bases). In DNA, the CDR3 is TGCAGCGTTGAAGGCGAAGCGGATCCGTACGAGCAGTACTTC. Protein product: CSVEGEADPYEQYF.